This TCR beta chain was observed in a study of T-cell reconstitution after alpha-beta-depleted transplantation in children. Study findings and constraints: Some patients' high day-60 TCRbeta diversity was attributed to recipient cells surviving conditioning. Newly produced T cells mostly provided counts and TCRbeta diversity after one year, as hyperexpanded clones declined. About two months after transplant, alpha-beta T cells reportedly came from several hundred expanded graft clones.

This clonotype has at least ten counts. The antigen is undetermined. V lost 10 bases, J lost 0 bases, and 6 bases stayed unmatched. The CDR3 totals 14 residues. Per germline, CDR1 LNHNV and CDR2 YYDKDF (reference sequence). Unique molecular identifiers were used to barcode this TCRbeta library. MiXCR, applied by TCRdb to the PCR reads, yields one record per CDR3 protein. The table lists fewer than 500,000 distinct CDR3 sequences, around two fifths of them singletons. The receptor was derived from a girl aged 2 to 10 with aplastic anemia, due to receive a stem cell transplant. The rearrangement links TRBV15 to TRBJ2-1, with TRBD2 identical over 7 bases. This specimen consisted of PBMCs, obtained before TCRalphabeta/CD19-depleted stem cell transplant. The CDR3 here is CAIRSGTSYNEQFF. The CDR3 DNA reads TGTGCCATCAGGAGCGGGACCTCCTACAATGAGCAGTTCTTC. The full variable domain, rest sourced from reference TRBV15 and TRBJ2-1, is DAMVIQNPRYQVTQFGKPVTLSCSQTLNHNVMYWYQQKSSQAPKLLFHYYDKDFNNEADTPDNFQSRRPNTSFCFLDIRSPGLGDTAMYLCAIRSGTSYNEQFFGPGTRLTVL.